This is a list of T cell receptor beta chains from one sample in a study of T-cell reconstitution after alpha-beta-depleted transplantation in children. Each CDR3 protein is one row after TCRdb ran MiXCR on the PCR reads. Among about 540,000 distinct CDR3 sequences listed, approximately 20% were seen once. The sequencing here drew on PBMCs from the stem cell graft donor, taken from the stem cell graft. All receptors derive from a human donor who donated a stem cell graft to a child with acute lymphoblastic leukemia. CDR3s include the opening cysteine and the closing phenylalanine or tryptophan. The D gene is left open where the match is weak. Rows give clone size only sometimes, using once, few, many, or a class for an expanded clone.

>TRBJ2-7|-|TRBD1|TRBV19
TGTGCCAGTAGTACCGGGACAGCCGGGTACGAGCAGTACTTC
CASSTGTAGYEQYF
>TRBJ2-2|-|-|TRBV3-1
TGTGCCACCAGCCGTGCGGGCTCGAACACCGGGGAGCTGTTTTTT
CATSRAGSNTGELFF
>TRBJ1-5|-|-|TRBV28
TGTGCCAGCGGGCGGGGGCTCCAGCCCCAGCATTTT
CASGRGLQPQHF
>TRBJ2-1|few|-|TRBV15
TGTGCCACCAGCTACAGGGCCTATGAGCAGTTCTTC
CATSYRAYEQFF
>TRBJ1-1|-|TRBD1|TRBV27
TGTGCCAGCAGTCTCCTCGGACAGGGCGACACTGAAGCTTTCTTT
CASSLLGQGDTEAFF
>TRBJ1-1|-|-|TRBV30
TGTGCCTGGATATGGATGAACACTGAAGCTTTCTTT
CAWIWMNTEAFF
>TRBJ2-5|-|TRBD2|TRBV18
TGTGCCAGCTCTCGGACTAGCGGGAGGCCTCAAGAGACCCAGTACTTC
CASSRTSGRPQETQYF
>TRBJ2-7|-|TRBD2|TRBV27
TGTGCCAGCAGTTGGACTAGTCCCAATGTGGAGCAGTACTTC
CASSWTSPNVEQYF
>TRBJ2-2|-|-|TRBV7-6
TGTGCCAGCAGCTTAGCCAAAGGGGGGAACACCGGGGAGCTGTTTTTT
CASSLAKGGNTGELFF
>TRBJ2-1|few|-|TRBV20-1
TGCAGTGCTAGGAAGGCAGGCCCCTACAATGAGCAGTTCTTC
CSARKAGPYNEQFF
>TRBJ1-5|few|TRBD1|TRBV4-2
TGTGCCAGCAGCCAAGCCGGACAGGGGGATCAGCCCCAGCATTTT
CASSQAGQGDQPQHF
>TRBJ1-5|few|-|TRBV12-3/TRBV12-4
TGTGCCAGCAGTTTCTTACTGCAGGGCAATCAGCCCCAGCATTTT
CASSFLLQGNQPQHF
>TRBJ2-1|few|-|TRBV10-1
TGCGCCAGCAGTGAGTCGGGGATGGGTGGGAATGAGCAGTTCTTC
CASSESGMGGNEQFF
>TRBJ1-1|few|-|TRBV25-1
TGTGCCAGCAGTCTGGGCGGGCCGGCCAACACTGAAGCTTTCTTT
CASSLGGPANTEAFF
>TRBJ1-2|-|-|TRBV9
TGTGCCAGCAGCGTAGGGGTGGCGGTTAACTATGGCTACACCTTC
CASSVGVAVNYGYTF
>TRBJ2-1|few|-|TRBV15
TGTGCCACCAGCAGGAGAGCCCTCTATAATGAGCAGTTCTTC
CATSRRALYNEQFF
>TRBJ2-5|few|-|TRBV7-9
TGTGCCAGCAGCCGAGGGGGCCAAGAGACCCAGTACTTC
CASSRGGQETQYF
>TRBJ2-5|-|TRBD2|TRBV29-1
TGCAGCGTACTAAAAAGGGACTACCCCAAGACCCAGTACTTC
CSVLKRDYPKTQYF
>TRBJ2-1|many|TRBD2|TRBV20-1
TGCAGTGCTAGAGATATGAGCGGGAGGACTCTTTTTGAGCAGTTCTTC
CSARDMSGRTLFEQFF
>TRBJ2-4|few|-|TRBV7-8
TGTGCCAGCAGCTTAGCAGTTCAGGCCAAAAACATTCAGTACTTC
CASSLAVQAKNIQYF
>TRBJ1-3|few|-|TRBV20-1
TGCAGTGCTAGCCCGGGTAACTCTGGAAACACCATATATTTT
CSASPGNSGNTIYF
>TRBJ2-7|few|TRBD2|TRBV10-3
TGTGCCATCAGCCCCGGACTAGCGGGAGTCAATGATGACTACGAGCAGTACTTC
CAISPGLAGVNDDYEQYF